This T cell receptor beta chain was documented in a study of cytomegalovirus exposure and HLA in healthy donors. Study results and limitations: An analysis was carried out at a later point. It showed that HLA-associated TCR beta chains were more clonally expanded than equally common non-associated chains.

A multiplex PCR was run with 60 Vbeta primers and 13 Jbeta primers. Produced via immunoSEQ multiplex PCR; TCRdb's table is partial and in-frame only. The profile shows 95,000 to 100,000 clones, 60% to 75% of them singletons. For this clone: The antigen is unknown.

The CDR3 is 14 amino acids. Germline CDR1 and CDR2: SNHLY and FYNNEI. V lost 7 bases to trimming and J lost 0 bases; unmatched junction nucleotides: 4. V and J are TRBV2 and TRBJ2-3; 7 bases match TRBD1. The TCR was taken from a woman aged 40 to 50 in good health and CMV-seronegative. Sequencing was done on a sample of PBMCs. The CDR3 coding sequence is TGTGCCAGCACCCCGACAGGGAGCACAGATACGCAGTATTTT. Its translation is CASTPTGSTDTQYF.